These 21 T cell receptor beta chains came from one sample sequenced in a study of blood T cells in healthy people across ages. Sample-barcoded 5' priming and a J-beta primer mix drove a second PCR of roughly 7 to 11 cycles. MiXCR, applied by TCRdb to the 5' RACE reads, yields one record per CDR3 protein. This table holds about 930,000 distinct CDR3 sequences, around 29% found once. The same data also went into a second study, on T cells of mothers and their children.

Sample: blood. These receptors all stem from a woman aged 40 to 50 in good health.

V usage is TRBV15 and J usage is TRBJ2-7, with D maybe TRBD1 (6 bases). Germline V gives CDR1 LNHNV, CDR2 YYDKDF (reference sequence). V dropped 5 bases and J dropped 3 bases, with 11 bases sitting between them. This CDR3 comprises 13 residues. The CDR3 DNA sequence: TGTGCCACCAGCCGACGAGGGGGCTACGAGCAGTACTTC. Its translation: CATSRRGGYEQYF.

CDR3 region: CASSLALHYEQYF. CDR3 nucleotide sequence: TGTGCCAGCAGTTTAGCGCTTCACTACGAGCAGTACTTC. V is TRBV27 and J is TRBJ2-5; D is undetermined. The DNA end is more similar to TRBJ2-7, so the J call may be wrong. Germline V gene sequence: CDR1 MNHEY, CDR2 SMNVEV (reference sequence). The CDR3 has 13 amino acids.

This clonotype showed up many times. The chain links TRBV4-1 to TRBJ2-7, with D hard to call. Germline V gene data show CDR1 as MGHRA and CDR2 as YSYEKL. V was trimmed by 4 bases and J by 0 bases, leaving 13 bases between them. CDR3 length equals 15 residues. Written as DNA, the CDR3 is TGCGCCAGCAGCCTACAGACGTATTCCTCCTACGAGCAGTACTTC. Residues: CASSLQTYSSYEQYF.

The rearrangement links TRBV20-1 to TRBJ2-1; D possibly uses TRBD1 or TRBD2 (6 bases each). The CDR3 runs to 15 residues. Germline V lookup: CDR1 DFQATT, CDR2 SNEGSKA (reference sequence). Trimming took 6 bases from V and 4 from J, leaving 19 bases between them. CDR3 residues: CSAFPGGGAYNEQFF. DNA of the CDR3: TGCAGTGCCTTCCCCGGAGGGGGAGCGTACAATGAGCAGTTCTTC.

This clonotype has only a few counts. In DNA form, the CDR3 reads TGCAGTGCCAACAACCGAGGGACTAGCGGGGGCCAAAGCACAGATACGCAGTATTTT. This translates into CSANNRGTSGGQSTDTQYF. The chain carries TRBV20-1 and TRBJ2-3, with TRBD2 matching over 14 bases. J was trimmed by 0 bases and V by 6 bases; bases with no gene match: 14. The V gene's germline CDR1 is DFQATT and CDR2 SNEGSKA (reference sequence). The length of the CDR3 is 19 residues.

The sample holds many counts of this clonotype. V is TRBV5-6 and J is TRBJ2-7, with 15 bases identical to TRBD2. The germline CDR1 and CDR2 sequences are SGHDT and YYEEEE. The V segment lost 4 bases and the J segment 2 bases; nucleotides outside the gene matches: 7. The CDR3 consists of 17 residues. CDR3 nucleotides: TGTGCCAGCAGCGGGACTAGCGGGGGGCTATATGCCTACGAGCAGTACTTC. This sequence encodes CASSGTSGGLYAYEQYF.

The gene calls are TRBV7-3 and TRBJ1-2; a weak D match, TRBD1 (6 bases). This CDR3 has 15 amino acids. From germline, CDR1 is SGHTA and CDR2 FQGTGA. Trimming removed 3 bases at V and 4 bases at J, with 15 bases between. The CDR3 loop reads CASSLGAGPGYGYTF. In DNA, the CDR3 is TGTGCCAGCAGCTTGGGGGCAGGGCCGGGCTATGGCTACACCTTC. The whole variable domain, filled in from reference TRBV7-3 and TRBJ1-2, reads GAGVSQTPSNKVTEKGKYVELRCDPISGHTALYWYRQSLGQGPEFLIYFQGTGAADDSGLPNDRFFAVRPEGSVSTLKIQRTERGDSAVYLCASSLGAGPGYGYTFGSGTRLTVV.

CDR3 sequence reads: CSARDMAGGRKETQYF. DNA for the CDR3: TGCAGTGCTAGAGATATGGCGGGAGGGCGGAAAGAGACCCAGTACTTC. The rearrangement links TRBV20-1 to TRBJ2-5, with 9 bases identical to TRBD2. V lost 0 bases and J lost 3; bases outside the gene matches: 8. The length of the CDR3 is 16 residues. Germline CDR1 is DFQATT and CDR2 is SNEGSKA (reference sequence).

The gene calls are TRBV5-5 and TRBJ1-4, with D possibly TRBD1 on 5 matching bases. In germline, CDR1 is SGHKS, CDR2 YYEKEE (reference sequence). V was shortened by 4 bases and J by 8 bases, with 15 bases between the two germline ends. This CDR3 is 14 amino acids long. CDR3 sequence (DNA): TGTGCCAGCAGCCGGGGAGGGGCAGACGAAAAACTGTTTTTT. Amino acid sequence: CASSRGGADEKLFF.

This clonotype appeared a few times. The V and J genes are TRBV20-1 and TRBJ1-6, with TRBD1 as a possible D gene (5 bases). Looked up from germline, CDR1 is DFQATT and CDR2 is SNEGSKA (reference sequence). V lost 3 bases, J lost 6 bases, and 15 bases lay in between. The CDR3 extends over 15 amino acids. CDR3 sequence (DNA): TGCAGTGCTAGCCACCCCGGACAACCTAATTCACCCCTCCACTTT. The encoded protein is CSASHPGQPNSPLHF.

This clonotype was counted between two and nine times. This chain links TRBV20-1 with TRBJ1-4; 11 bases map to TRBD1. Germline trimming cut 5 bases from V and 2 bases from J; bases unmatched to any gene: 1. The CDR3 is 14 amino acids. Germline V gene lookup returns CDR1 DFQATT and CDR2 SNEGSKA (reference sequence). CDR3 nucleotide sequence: TGCAGTGCTGGGACAGGGGGGACTAATGAAAAACTGTTTTTT. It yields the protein CSAGTGGTNEKLFF.

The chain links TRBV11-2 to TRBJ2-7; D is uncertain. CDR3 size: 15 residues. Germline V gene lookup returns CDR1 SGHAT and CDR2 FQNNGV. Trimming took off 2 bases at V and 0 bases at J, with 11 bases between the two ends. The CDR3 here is CASSLSGWSSYEQYF. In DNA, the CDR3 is TGTGCCAGCAGCTTATCTGGTTGGAGCTCCTACGAGCAGTACTTC. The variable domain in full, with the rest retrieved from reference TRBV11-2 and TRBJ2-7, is EAGVAQSPRYKIIEKRQSVAFWCNPISGHATLYWYQQILGQGPKLLIQFQNNGVVDDSQLPKDRFSAERLKGVDSTLKIQPAKLEDSAVYLCASSLSGWSSYEQYFGPGTRLTVT.

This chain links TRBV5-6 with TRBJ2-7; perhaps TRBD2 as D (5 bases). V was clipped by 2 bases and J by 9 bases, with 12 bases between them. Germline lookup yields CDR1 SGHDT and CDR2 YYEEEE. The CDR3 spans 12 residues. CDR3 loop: CASSLEREAQYF. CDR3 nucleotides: TGTGCCAGCAGCTTAGAACGGGAAGCGCAGTACTTC.

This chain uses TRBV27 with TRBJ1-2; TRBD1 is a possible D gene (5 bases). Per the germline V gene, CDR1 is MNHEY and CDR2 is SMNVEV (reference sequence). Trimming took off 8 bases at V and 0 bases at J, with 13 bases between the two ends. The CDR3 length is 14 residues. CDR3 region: CASRPAGSNYGYTF. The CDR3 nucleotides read TGTGCCAGCCGCCCGGCAGGGTCTAACTATGGCTACACCTTC.

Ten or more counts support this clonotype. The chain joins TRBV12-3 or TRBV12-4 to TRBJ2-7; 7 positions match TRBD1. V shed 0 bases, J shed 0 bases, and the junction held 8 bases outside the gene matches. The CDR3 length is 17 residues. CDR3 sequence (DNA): TGTGCCAGCAGTTTAGCGGTGGGACAGTTGAGCTCCTACGAGCAGTACTTC. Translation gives CASSLAVGQLSSYEQYF.

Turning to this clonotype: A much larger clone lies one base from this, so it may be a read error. The CDR3 here is CSVRSLQGPGCEQYF. In DNA, the CDR3 is TGCAGCGTTCGCTCCTTACAGGGACCTGGATGCGAGCAGTACTTC. The chain combines TRBV29-1 with TRBJ2-4, with D maybe TRBD1 (6 bases). The J call may be incorrect, as the DNA end agrees better with TRBJ2-7. This CDR3 has 15 amino acids. CDR1 and CDR2 from the germline V gene are SQVTM and ANQGSEA.

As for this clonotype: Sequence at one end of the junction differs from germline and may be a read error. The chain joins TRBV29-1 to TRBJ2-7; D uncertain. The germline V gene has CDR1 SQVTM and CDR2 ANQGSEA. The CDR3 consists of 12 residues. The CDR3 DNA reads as TGCAGCGTTGTGGTATCCTCCTACGGGCAGTACTTC. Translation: CSVVVSSYGQYF.

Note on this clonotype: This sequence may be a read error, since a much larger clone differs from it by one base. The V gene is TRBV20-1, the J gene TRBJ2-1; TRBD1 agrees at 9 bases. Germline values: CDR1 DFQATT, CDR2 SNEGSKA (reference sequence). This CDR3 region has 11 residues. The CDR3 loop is CRAGQGNEQFF. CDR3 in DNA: TGCAGGGCTGGACAGGGGAATGAGCAGTTCTTC.

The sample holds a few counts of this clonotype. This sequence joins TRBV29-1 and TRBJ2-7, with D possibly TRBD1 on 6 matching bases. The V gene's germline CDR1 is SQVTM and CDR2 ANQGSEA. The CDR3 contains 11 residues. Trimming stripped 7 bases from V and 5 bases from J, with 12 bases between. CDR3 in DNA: TGCAGCGCCGAGGACAGTCACGAGCAGTACTTC. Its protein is CSAEDSHEQYF.

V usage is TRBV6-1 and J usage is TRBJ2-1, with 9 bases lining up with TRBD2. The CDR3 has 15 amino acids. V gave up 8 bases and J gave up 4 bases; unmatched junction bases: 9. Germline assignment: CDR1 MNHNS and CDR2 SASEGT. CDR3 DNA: TGTGCCAGCGCTAATCTGCGGGGGGGTTACAATGAGCAGTTCTTC. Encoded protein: CASANLRGGYNEQFF.

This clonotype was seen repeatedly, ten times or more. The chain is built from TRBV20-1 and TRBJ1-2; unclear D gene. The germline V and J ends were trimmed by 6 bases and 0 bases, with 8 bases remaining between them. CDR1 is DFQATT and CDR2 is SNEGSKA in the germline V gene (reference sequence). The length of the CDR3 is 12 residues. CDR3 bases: TGCAGTGCCCCTGAGTCTAACTATGGCTACACCTTC. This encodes CSAPESNYGYTF.